The sequence of this T cell receptor beta chain was determined in a study of cytomegalovirus exposure and HLA in healthy donors. 13 Jbeta primers and 60 Vbeta primers were used for the PCR. Method: immunoSEQ multiplex PCR; TCRdb's copy keeps in-frame clones and lacks some. The sample has fewer than 200,000 clones; about 80% are singletons. Sequenced sample: PBMCs. This TCR was sampled from a man under 40 in good health and CMV-seronegative.

CDR3 nucleotide sequence: TGTGCCAGCAGCCCGGGACAGGGGGCCGCAACTAATGAAAAACTGTTTTTT. It specifies CASSPGQGAATNEKLFF. This rearrangement joins TRBV9 to TRBJ1-4, with TRBD1 matching 12 bases. The CDR3 consists of 17 residues. Germline V lookup: CDR1 SGDLS, CDR2 YYNGEE. V lost 4 bases, J lost 0 bases, and 4 bases stayed unmatched.